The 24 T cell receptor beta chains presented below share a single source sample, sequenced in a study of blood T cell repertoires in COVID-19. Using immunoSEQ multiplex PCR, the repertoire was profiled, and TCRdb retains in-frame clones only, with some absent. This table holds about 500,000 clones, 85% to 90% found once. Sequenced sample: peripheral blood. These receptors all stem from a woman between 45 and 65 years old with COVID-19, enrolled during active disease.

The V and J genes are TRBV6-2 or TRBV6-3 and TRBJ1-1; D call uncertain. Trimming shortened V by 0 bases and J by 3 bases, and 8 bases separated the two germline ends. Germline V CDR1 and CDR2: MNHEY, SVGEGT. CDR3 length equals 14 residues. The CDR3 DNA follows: TGTGCCAGCAGTTACTCGAAGCCCGACACTGAAGCTTTCTTT. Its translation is CASSYSKPDTEAFF.

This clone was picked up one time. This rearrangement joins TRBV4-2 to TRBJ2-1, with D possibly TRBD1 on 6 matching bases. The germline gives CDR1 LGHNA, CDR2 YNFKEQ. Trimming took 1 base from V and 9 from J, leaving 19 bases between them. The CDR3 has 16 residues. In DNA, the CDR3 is TGTGCCAGCAGCCAAGCGTGGTGGGGGCCCCCCACTGAGCAGTTCTTC. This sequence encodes CASSQAWWGPPTEQFF.

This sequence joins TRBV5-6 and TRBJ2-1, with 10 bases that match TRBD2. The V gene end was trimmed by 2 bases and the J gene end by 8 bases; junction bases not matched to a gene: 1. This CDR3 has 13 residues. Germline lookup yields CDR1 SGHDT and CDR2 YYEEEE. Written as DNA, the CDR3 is TGTGCCAGCAGCTTCGGACTAGCGGATGAGCAGTTCTTC. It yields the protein CASSFGLADEQFF.

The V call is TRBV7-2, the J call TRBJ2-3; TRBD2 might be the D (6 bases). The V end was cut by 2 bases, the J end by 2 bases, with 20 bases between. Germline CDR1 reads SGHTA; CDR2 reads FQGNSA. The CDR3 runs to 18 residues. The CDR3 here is CASSLQLLRGIVTDTQYF. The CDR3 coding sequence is TGTGCCAGCAGCTTACAGTTGCTGCGGGGTATCGTCACAGATACGCAGTATTTT.

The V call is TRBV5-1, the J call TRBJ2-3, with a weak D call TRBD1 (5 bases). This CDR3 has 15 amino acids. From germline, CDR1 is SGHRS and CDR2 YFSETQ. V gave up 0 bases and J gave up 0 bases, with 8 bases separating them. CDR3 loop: CASSLEGSSTDTQYF. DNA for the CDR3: TGCGCCAGCAGCTTGGAGGGGTCTAGCACAGATACGCAGTATTTT.

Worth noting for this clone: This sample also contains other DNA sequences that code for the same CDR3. The CDR3 DNA follows: TGTGCCAGTAGTCTCCAGGGAGATACGCAGTATTTT. This translates into CASSLQGDTQYF. This sequence joins TRBV19 and TRBJ2-3; D is possibly TRBD1 (5 bases). The germline V gene encodes CDR1 LNHDA and CDR2 SQIVND (reference sequence). There are 12 residues in the CDR3. Trimming shortened V by 5 bases and J by 5 bases, and 8 bases separated the two germline ends.

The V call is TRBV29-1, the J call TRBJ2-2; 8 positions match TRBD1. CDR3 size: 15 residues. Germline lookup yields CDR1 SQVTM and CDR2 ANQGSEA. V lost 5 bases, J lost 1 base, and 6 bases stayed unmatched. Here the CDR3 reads CSVSRTGMNTGELFF. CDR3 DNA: TGCAGCGTTTCCCGGACAGGGATGAACACCGGGGAGCTGTTTTTT.

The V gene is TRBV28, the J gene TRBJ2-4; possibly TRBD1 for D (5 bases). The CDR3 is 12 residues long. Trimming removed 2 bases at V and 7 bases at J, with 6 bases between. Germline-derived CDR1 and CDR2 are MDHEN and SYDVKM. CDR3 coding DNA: TGTGCCAGCAGTTTAAGGGGCAACATTCAGTACTTC. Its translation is CASSLRGNIQYF.

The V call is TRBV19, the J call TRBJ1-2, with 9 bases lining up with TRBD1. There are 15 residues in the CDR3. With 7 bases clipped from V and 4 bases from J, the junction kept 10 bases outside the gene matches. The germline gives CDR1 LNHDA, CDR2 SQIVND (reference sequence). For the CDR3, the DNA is TGTGCCAGTACCGGTATGGGGGACAGGGTCTATGGCTACACCTTC. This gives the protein CASTGMGDRVYGYTF.

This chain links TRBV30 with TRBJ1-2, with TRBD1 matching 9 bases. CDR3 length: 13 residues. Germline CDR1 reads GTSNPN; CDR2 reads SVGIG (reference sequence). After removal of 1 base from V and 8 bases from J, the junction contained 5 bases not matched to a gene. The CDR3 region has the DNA TGTGCCTGGAGTGACACAGGGGGCAGAGGCTACACCTTC. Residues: CAWSDTGGRGYTF.

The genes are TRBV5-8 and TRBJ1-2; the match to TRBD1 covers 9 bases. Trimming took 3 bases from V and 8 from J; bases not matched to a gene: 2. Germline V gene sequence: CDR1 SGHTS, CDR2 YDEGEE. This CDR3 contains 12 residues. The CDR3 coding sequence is TGTGCCAGCAGCTGGGACAGGGTCGGCTACACCTTC. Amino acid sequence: CASSWDRVGYTF.

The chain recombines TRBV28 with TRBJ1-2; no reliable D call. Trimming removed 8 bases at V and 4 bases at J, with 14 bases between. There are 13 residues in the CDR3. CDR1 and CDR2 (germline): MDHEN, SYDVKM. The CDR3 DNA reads TGTGCCAGCTATTCCTCGGGAGCCTATGGCTACACCTTC. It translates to CASYSSGAYGYTF.

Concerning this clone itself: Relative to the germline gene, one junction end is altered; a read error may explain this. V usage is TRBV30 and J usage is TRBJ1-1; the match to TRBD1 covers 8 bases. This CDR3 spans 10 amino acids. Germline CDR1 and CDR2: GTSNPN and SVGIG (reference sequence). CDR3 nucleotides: TGTGCCTGGAGCCAACCCGGGACAGGATTT. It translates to CAWSQPGTGF.

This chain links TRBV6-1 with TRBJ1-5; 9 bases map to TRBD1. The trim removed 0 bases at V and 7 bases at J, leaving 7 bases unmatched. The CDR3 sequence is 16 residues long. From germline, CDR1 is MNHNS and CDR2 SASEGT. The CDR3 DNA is TGTGCCAGCAGTGAAGCTAGGACAGGGGTCAGGCAGCCCCAGCATTTT. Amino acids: CASSEARTGVRQPQHF.

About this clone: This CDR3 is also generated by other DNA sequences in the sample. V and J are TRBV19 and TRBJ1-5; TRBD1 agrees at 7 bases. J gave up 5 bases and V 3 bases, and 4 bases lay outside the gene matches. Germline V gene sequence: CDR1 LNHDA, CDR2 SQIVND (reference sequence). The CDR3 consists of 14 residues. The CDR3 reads CASSIRDRDQPQHF. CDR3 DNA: TGTGCCAGTAGTATCCGGGACAGAGATCAGCCCCAGCATTTT.

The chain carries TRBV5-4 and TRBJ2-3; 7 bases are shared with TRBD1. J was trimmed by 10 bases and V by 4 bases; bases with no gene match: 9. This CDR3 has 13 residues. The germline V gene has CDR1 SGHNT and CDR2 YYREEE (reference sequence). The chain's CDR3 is CASSRGQVGSQYF. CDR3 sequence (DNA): TGTGCCAGCAGCCGAGGACAGGTCGGATCGCAGTATTTT.

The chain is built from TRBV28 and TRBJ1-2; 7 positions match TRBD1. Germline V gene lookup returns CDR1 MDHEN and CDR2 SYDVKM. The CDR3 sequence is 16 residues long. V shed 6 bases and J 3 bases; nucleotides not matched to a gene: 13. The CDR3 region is CASSLQARDSYYGYTF. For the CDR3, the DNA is TGTGCCAGCAGCCTCCAGGCCCGGGACAGCTACTATGGCTACACCTTC.

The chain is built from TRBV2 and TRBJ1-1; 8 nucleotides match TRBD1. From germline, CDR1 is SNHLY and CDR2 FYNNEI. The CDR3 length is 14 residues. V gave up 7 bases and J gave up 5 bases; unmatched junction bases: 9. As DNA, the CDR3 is TGTGCCAGCAAACGATTACAGGGGGGTACTGAAGCTTTCTTT. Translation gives CASKRLQGGTEAFF.

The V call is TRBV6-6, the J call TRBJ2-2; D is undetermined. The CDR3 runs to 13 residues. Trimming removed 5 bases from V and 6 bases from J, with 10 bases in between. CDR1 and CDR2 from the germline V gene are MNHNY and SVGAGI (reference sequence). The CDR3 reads CASSIEYPGELFF. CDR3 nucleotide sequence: TGTGCCAGCAGTATAGAATACCCCGGGGAGCTGTTTTTT.

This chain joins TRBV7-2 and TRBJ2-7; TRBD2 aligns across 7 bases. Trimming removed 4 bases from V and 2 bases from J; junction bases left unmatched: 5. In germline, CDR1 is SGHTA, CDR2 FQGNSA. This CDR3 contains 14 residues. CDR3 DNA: TGTGCCAGCAGCTCGATAGCGGGTACCTACGAGCAGTACTTC. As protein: CASSSIAGTYEQYF.

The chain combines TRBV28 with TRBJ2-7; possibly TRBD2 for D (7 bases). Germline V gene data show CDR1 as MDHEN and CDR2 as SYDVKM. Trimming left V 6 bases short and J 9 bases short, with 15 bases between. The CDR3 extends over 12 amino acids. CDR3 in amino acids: CASSLGGARQYF. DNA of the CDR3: TGTGCCAGCAGCCTAGGGGGGGCGAGGCAGTACTTC.

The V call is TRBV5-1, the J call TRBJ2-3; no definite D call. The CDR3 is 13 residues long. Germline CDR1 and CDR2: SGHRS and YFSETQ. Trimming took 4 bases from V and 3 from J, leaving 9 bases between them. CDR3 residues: CASSGPWTDTQYF. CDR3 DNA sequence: TGCGCCAGCAGCGGGCCGTGGACAGATACGCAGTATTTT.

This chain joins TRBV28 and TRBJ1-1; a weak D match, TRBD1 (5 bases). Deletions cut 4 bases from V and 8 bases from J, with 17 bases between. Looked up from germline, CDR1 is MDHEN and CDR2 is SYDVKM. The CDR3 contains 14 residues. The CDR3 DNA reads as TGTGCCAGCAGTTCTCTGCTAAGGGGTCAAGAAGCTTTCTTT. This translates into CASSSLLRGQEAFF.

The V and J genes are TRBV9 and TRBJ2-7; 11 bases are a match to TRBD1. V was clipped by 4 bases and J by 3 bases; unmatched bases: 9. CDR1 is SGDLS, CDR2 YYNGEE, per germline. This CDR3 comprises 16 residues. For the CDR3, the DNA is TGTGCCAGCAGCCCAGCAACGGGACAGGGGGTCTACGAGCAGTACTTC. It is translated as CASSPATGQGVYEQYF. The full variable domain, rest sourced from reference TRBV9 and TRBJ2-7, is DSGVTQTPKHLITATGQRVTLRCSPRSGDLSVYWYQQSLDQGLQFLIQYYNGEERAKGNILERFSAQQFPDLHSELNLSSLELGDSALYFCASSPATGQGVYEQYFGPGTRLTVT.